The next 15 T cell receptor beta chains were all read from a single sample in a study of blood T cell repertoires in COVID-19. Assay used: immunoSEQ multiplex PCR; TCRdb lists only in-frame clones, some missing. The repertoire holds roughly 130,000 clones, with 65% to 80% as singletons. The sample comprised peripheral blood. Source of these receptors: a man between 60 and 75 years old with acute or convalescent COVID-19.

The genes are TRBV3-1 (or the pseudogene TRBV3-2) and TRBJ2-2; 9 bases fit TRBD1. V lost 5 bases, J lost 4 bases, and 11 bases stayed unmatched. The CDR3 spans 17 residues. Germline CDR1 LGHDT, CDR2 YNNKEL (reference sequence). The CDR3 DNA reads as TGTGCCAGCAGCTATGCCCGGGACAGGGCCCTCACCGGGGAGCTGTTTTTT. Amino acid sequence: CASSYARDRALTGELFF.

With regard to this clone: The same CDR3 arises from other DNA sequences in this sample as well. The J gene is TRBJ1-2, the V gene TRBV6-5, with D possibly matching TRBD1 (6 bases). The CDR3 covers 13 residues. Germline CDR1 is MNHEY and CDR2 is SVGAGI. V was pared by 7 bases and J by 6 bases, with 15 bases between. The CDR3, as DNA: TGTGCCAGCACGCCGGGACAAGGGAATGGCTACACCTTC. This encodes CASTPGQGNGYTF.

This clone has only a few counts. This chain uses TRBV30 with TRBJ1-5; perhaps TRBD1 as D (5 bases). Trimming shortened V by 3 bases and J by 0 bases, and 9 bases separated the two germline ends. The CDR3 totals 14 residues. Per the germline V gene, CDR1 is GTSNPN and CDR2 is SVGIG (reference sequence). This CDR3 reads CAWRGGSSNQPQHF. CDR3 coding DNA: TGTGCCTGGAGGGGGGGGTCTAGCAATCAGCCCCAGCATTTT. The whole variable domain, filled in from reference TRBV30 and TRBJ1-5, reads SQTIHQWPATLVQPVGSPLSLECTVEGTSNPNLYWYRQAAGRGLQLLFYSVGIGQISSEVPQNLSASRPQDRQFILSSKKLLLSDSGFYLCAWRGGSSNQPQHFGDGTRLSIL.

J is TRBJ1-4 and V is TRBV18; 9 bases line up with TRBD1. The CDR3 runs 16 residues. Germline CDR1 and CDR2: KGHSH and LQKENI. V lost 1 base and J lost 1; bases outside the gene matches: 1. The CDR3 loop reads CASSPRQGETNEKLFF. The CDR3 nucleotides are TGTGCCAGCTCACCACGACAGGGGGAAACTAATGAAAAACTGTTTTTT.

This clone is a singleton in its sample. This chain uses TRBV28 with TRBJ1-2; D might be TRBD1 (5 bases). V was pared by 6 bases and J by 0 bases, with 11 bases between. Germline CDR1 reads MDHEN; CDR2 reads SYDVKM. The CDR3 consists of 14 residues. CDR3 sequence reads: CASSQTGANYGYTF. For the CDR3, the DNA is TGTGCCAGCAGCCAAACAGGAGCTAACTATGGCTACACCTTC.

The gene calls are TRBV6-1 and TRBJ1-5, with D possibly matching TRBD1 (5 bases). The CDR3 loop spans 15 amino acids. CDR1 is MNHNS and CDR2 is SASEGT in the germline V gene. V gave up 2 bases and J gave up 5 bases, with 13 bases separating them. CDR3 sequence: CASSEIGGRDQPQHF. CDR3 nucleotides: TGTGCCAGCAGTGAAATCGGGGGACGCGATCAGCCCCAGCATTTT.

This chain uses TRBV6-5 with TRBJ1-2; 8 bases agree with TRBD1. J lost 8 bases, V lost 6 bases, and 8 bases had no gene match. The length of the CDR3 is 13 residues. CDR1 is MNHEY, CDR2 SVGAGI, per germline. CDR3 residues: CASSPRDRSGYTF. Written as DNA, the CDR3 is TGTGCCAGCAGCCCACGGGACAGGAGCGGCTACACCTTC.

This clone was detected only once. Other DNA sequences in this sample translate to the same CDR3. The rearrangement links TRBV5-1 to TRBJ1-2; no clear D gene. The CDR3 loop spans 14 amino acids. Trimming took off 0 bases at V and 1 base at J, with 7 bases between the two ends. Germline loops: CDR1 SGHRS, CDR2 YFSETQ. CDR3 amino acids: CASSLDRGNYGYTF. In DNA form, the CDR3 reads TGCGCCAGCAGCTTGGATCGGGGTAACTATGGCTACACCTTC.

The V and J genes are TRBV7-9 and TRBJ1-4; 9 positions match TRBD1. Germline V gives CDR1 SEHNR, CDR2 FQNEAQ (reference sequence). The CDR3 is 15 residues long. After removal of 5 bases from V and 4 bases from J, the junction contained 5 bases not matched to a gene. The DNA for the CDR3 is TGTGCCAGCAGCACTGGGACAGGGTTTAATGAAAAACTGTTTTTT. Its translation: CASSTGTGFNEKLFF.

This clone has a single count. The chain recombines TRBV19 with TRBJ2-7; TRBD2 matches at 12 bases. Germline lookup yields CDR1 LNHDA and CDR2 SQIVND (reference sequence). This CDR3 region has 16 residues. Germline trimming cut 5 bases from V and 2 bases from J; bases unmatched to any gene: 7. This chain's CDR3 is CASSPGLAGTPYEQYF. The CDR3 coding sequence is TGTGCCAGTAGTCCAGGACTAGCGGGGACCCCCTACGAGCAGTACTTC.

The rearrangement uses TRBV3-1 (or the pseudogene TRBV3-2) and TRBJ2-3; TRBD2 is a possible D gene (7 bases). CDR1 is LGHDT, CDR2 YNNKEL, per germline (reference sequence). V dropped 1 base and J dropped 2 bases, with 10 bases sitting between them. CDR3 length: 15 residues. CDR3 nucleotide sequence: TGTGCCAGCAGCCAAGGCGGGGGCCACACAGATACGCAGTATTTT. Amino acid sequence: CASSQGGGHTDTQYF.

The chain recombines TRBV7-2 with TRBJ2-5, with TRBD2 matching over 8 bases. CDR3 length: 14 amino acids. From germline, CDR1 is SGHTA and CDR2 FQGNSA. The ends lost 5 bases at V and 4 bases at J; junction bases unmatched: 6. Here the CDR3 reads CASSLSAGGETQYF. In nucleotides, the CDR3 is TGTGCCAGCAGCCTGTCGGCGGGGGGAGAGACCCAGTACTTC.

V and J are TRBV25-1 and TRBJ2-1, with 9 bases matching TRBD1. Germline values: CDR1 MGHDK, CDR2 SYGVNS. V shed 8 bases and J 10 bases; nucleotides not matched to a gene: 9. The CDR3 is 13 residues long. The CDR3 sequence is CASCITGGREQFF. DNA of the CDR3: TGTGCCAGCTGCATCACAGGGGGCAGGGAGCAGTTCTTC.

This chain joins TRBV19 and TRBJ2-1; a possible D gene is TRBD2 (6 bases). V shed 6 bases and J shed 2 bases, with 14 bases lying between them. The CDR3 is 15 residues long. CDR1 and CDR2 from the germline V gene are LNHDA and SQIVND (reference sequence). Here the CDR3 reads CASRVGTGAYNEQFF. The CDR3 DNA is TGTGCCAGTAGGGTCGGGACGGGAGCCTACAATGAGCAGTTCTTC.

The chain joins TRBV14 to TRBJ1-1; 7 nucleotides align to TRBD1. CDR3 length: 15 amino acids. V was clipped by 1 base and J by 6 bases; unmatched bases: 8. Per the germline V gene, CDR1 is SGHDN and CDR2 is FVKESK. CDR3 sequence reads: CASSQVETGTAEAFF. DNA of the CDR3: TGTGCCAGCAGCCAAGTGGAGACAGGGACCGCTGAAGCTTTCTTT.